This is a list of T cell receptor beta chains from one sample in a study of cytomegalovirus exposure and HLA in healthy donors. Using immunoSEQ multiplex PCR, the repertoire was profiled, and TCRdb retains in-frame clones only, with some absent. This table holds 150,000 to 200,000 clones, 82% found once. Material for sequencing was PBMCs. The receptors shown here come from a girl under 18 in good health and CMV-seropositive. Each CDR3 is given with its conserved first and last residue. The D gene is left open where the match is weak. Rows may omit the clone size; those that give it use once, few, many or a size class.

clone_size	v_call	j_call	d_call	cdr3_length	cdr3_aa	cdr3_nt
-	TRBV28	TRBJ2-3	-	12	CASTTRDWSQYF	TGTGCCAGCACCACTAGGGATTGGTCGCAGTATTTT
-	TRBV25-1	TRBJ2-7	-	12	CASSDGTYEQYF	TGTGCCAGCAGTGATGGCACCTACGAGCAGTACTTC
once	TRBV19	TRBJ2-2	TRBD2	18	CASRNYGTSGVNTGELFF	TGTGCCAGTAGAAACTACGGGACTAGCGGGGTAAACACCGGGGAGCTGTTTTTT
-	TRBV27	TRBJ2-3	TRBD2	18	CASSWGTSGGPSTDTQYF	TGTGCCAGCAGTTGGGGGACTAGCGGGGGGCCTAGCACAGATACGCAGTATTTT
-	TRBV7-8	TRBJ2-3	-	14	CASSLIISTDTQYF	TGTGCCAGCAGCTTAATAATTAGCACAGATACGCAGTATTTT
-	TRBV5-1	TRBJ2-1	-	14	CASSLDSGFSEQFF	TGCGCCAGCAGCTTGGATTCAGGGTTCAGTGAGCAGTTCTTC
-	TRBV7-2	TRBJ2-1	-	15	CASRQTHTAGNEQFF	TGTGCCAGCAGACAAACCCACACCGCGGGCAATGAGCAGTTCTTC
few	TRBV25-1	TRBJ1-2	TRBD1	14	CASSDPGQVGGYTF	TGTGCCAGCAGTGACCCGGGACAGGTCGGCGGCTACACCTTC
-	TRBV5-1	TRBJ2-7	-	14	CASSLELAIYEQYF	TGCGCCAGCAGCTTGGAACTAGCAATCTACGAGCAGTACTTC
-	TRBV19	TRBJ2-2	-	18	CASSITYWAGWNTGELFF	TGTGCCAGTAGTATCACCTATTGGGCGGGATGGAACACCGGGGAGCTGTTTTTT
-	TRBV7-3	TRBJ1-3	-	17	CASSLQDSTPGGNTIYF	TGTGCCAGCAGCTTACAGGACAGCACCCCCGGCGGGAACACCATATATTTT
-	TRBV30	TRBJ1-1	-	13	CAWSAEGGTEAFF	TGTGCCTGGAGTGCCGAGGGGGGGACTGAAGCTTTCTTT
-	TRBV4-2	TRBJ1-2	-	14	CASSQDGAADGYTF	TGTGCCAGCAGCCAAGATGGGGCGGCTGATGGCTACACCTTC
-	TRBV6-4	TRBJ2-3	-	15	CASSDSYRSTDTQYF	TGTGCCAGCAGTGACTCGTACAGGAGCACAGATACGCAGTATTTT
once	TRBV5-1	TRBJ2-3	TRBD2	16	CASSSGLAGVSDTQYF	TGCGCCAGCAGCTCGGGACTAGCGGGGGTGTCAGATACGCAGTATTTT
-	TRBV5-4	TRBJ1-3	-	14	CASSPPGTGNTIYF	TGTGCCAGCAGCCCCCCGGGGACTGGAAACACCATATATTTT
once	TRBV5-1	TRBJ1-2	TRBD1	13	CASSRGTGYGYTF	TGCGCCAGCAGCCGTGGGACAGGCTATGGCTACACCTTC
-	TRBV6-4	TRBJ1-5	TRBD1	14	CASSVDRGYQPQHF	TGTGCCAGCAGCGTGGACAGGGGCTATCAGCCCCAGCATTTT
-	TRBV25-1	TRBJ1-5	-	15	CASSAFRGSNQPQHF	TGTGCCAGCAGTGCGTTCAGGGGTAGCAATCAGCCCCAGCATTTT
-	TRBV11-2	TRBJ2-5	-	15	CASSPEHREQETQYF	TGTGCCAGCAGTCCAGAGCACAGGGAACAAGAGACCCAGTACTTC
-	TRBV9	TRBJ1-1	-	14	CASSPYQVKTEAFF	TGTGCCAGCAGCCCCTACCAGGTAAAGACTGAAGCTTTCTTT
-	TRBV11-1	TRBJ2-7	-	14	CASSLSDSSYEQYF	TGTGCCAGCAGCTTATCGGACAGCTCCTACGAGCAGTACTTC
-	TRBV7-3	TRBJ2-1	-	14	CASSLFNRDNEQFF	TGTGCCAGCAGCTTATTTAATCGGGACAATGAGCAGTTCTTC
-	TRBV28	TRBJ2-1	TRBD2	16	CASSPAGGERYNEQFF	TGTGCCAGCAGTCCGGCGGGAGGGGAAAGGTACAATGAGCAGTTCTTC
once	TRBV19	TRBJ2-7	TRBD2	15	CASTHRLAAPYEQYF	TGTGCCAGTACGCATCGTCTAGCGGCTCCCTACGAGCAGTACTTC
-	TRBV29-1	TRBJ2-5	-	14	CSVGWGGGQETQYF	TGCAGCGTGGGATGGGGAGGTGGTCAAGAGACCCAGTACTTC
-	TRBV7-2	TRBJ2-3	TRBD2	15	CASSLGLPPRGTQYF	TGTGCCAGCAGCCTGGGACTACCCCCGCGCGGAACGCAGTATTTT